The entry below describes one T cell receptor (beta chain). The data derive from a study of Ad26.COV2.S vaccination and SARS-CoV-2 variants. V lost 5 bases, J lost 3 bases, and 16 bases lay in between. Germline loops: CDR1 MNHEY, CDR2 SMNVEV (reference sequence). The CDR3 has 15 residues. TCRdb's table, derived via immunoSEQ multiplex PCR, lists solely in-frame clones and lacks some. The table has over 400,000 clones, about 90% seen once; the top ten hold under 2%. Treatment given: around 19 received Ad26.COV2.S at low or high dose, single or two shots; about five received placebo; per-sample allocation not given. Day 63 after the first injection of vaccine or placebo was the sampling time.

The clonotype originates from a person aged 18 to 59 who received the Ad26.COV2.S COVID-19 vaccine or a placebo. The rearrangement joins TRBV27 to TRBJ1-2; D is unresolved. Material: peripheral blood, obtained in a trial of Ad26.COV2.S vaccine versus placebo. This CDR3 is CASSTGRADYYGYTF. Written as DNA, the CDR3 is TGTGCCAGCAGTACGGGGAGGGCAGATTACTATGGCTACACCTTC.